This passage covers 26 T cell receptor beta chains from one sample sequenced in a study of human T cells and chemical hapten exposure. Noted time point: patch test 3, about 24 weeks after DPC sensitization. Treatment of the sample: therapeutic diphenylcyclopropenone sensitization with weekly scalp DPC. TCRdb re-analysed the RACE reads in MiXCR, keeping a single row per CDR3 protein. The repertoire holds 82,000 or so distinct CDR3 sequences, with 10% to 15% as singletons. The source was whole blood, collected in connection with sensitization to the hapten diphenylcyclopropenone (DPC). The receptors derive from a woman aged 50 to 60 with alopecia areata. Some clones in this sample may be carry-over from other donors' samples.

In this sample, this clonotype turned up many times. J is TRBJ2-7 and V is TRBV18; no reliable D call. The CDR3 runs 15 residues. V lost 2 bases and J lost 7, with 18 bases in between. The germline V gene encodes CDR1 KGHSH and CDR2 LQKENI. This chain's CDR3 is CASSPAGLGLGEQYF. CDR3 sequence (DNA): TGTGCCAGCTCACCAGCAGGTTTGGGCCTCGGAGAGCAGTACTTC.

This clonotype has more than one count but fewer than ten. The CDR3 here is CASRAGLATRYEQYF. The CDR3 DNA follows: TGTGCCAGCAGAGCCGGACTAGCGACCCGTTACGAGCAGTACTTC. This chain uses TRBV6-5 with TRBJ2-7; 9 nucleotides align to TRBD2. The CDR3 covers 15 residues. V gave up 6 bases and J gave up 4 bases; unmatched junction bases: 10. Germline loops: CDR1 MNHEY, CDR2 SVGAGI.

At least ten counts were recorded for this clonotype. The CDR3 nucleotides are TGTGCCAGCAAGGAGTTTAGGAATGAGCAGTTCTTC. Translating it yields CASKEFRNEQFF. The chain has TRBV2 and TRBJ2-1; D remains ambiguous. From germline, CDR1 is SNHLY and CDR2 FYNNEI. Deletions cut 7 bases from V and 7 bases from J, with 11 bases between. The CDR3 has 12 amino acids.

The J gene is TRBJ2-1, the V gene TRBV20-1; weak D call: TRBD2 (5 bases). Trimming removed 3 bases from V and 8 bases from J, with 14 bases in between. This CDR3 contains 13 residues. Germline-derived CDR1 and CDR2 are DFQATT and SNEGSKA (reference sequence). The CDR3 here is CSASRPGVDEQFF. CDR3 in DNA: TGCAGTGCTAGCAGGCCCGGGGTCGATGAGCAGTTCTTC.

This clonotype came up a few times. This chain joins TRBV30 and TRBJ1-1, with unresolved D. Trimming cost V 0 bases and J 0 bases, with 5 bases left between them. Germline assignment: CDR1 GTSNPN and CDR2 SVGIG (reference sequence). CDR3 size: 13 residues. CDR3 in DNA: TGTGCCTGGAGTGTAAAGGTGAACACTGAAGCTTTCTTT. Protein sequence: CAWSVKVNTEAFF.

J is TRBJ2-3 and V is TRBV7-9, with TRBD1 identical over 7 bases. Trimming removed 5 bases from V and 4 bases from J; junction bases left unmatched: 3. Germline V gives CDR1 SEHNR, CDR2 FQNEAQ (reference sequence). This CDR3 is built from 13 residues. The CDR3 reads CASSPTGADTQYF. The CDR3 DNA follows: TGTGCCAGCAGCCCTACAGGGGCAGATACGCAGTATTTT.

This clonotype was counted many times. This chain uses TRBV2 with TRBJ2-3; 12 bases map to TRBD2. V lost 2 bases, J lost 2 bases, and 8 bases stayed unmatched. Germline V gene data show CDR1 as SNHLY and CDR2 as FYNNEI. CDR3 length equals 18 residues. For the CDR3, the DNA is TGTGCCAGCAGTGAAACTAGCGGGAGGATCTCACACACAGATACGCAGTATTTT. The encoded protein is CASSETSGRISHTDTQYF.

The CDR3 here is CASSADRPTDTQYF. CDR3 coding DNA: TGCGCCAGCAGTGCGGACAGACCCACAGATACGCAGTATTTT. The genes are TRBV5-1 and TRBJ2-3; possibly TRBD1 for D (6 bases). The CDR3 spans 14 residues. The germline V gene encodes CDR1 SGHRS and CDR2 YFSETQ. V gave up 5 bases and J gave up 2 bases, with 12 bases separating them.

V usage is TRBV29-1 and J usage is TRBJ2-5; D gene unclear. CDR1 and CDR2 from the germline V gene are SQVTM and ANQGSEA. V shed 7 bases and J shed 1 base, with 10 bases lying between them. The CDR3 loop spans 12 amino acids. In DNA form, the CDR3 reads TGCAGCGGAGGACGGAGCCAAGAGACCCAGTACTTC. Protein product: CSGGRSQETQYF.

The V call is TRBV27, the J call TRBJ1-5; D perhaps matches TRBD1 (6 bases). Germline CDR1 MNHEY, CDR2 SMNVEV (reference sequence). V lost 5 bases and J 2 bases, leaving 13 bases between the germline ends. The CDR3 loop spans 15 amino acids. CDR3 sequence (DNA): TGTGCCAGCAGTAAACAGGGTTTGGGCAATCAGCCCCAGCATTTT. This sequence encodes CASSKQGLGNQPQHF.

The table lists this clonotype with a few counts. This sequence joins TRBV11-2 and TRBJ2-3; no clear D. The CDR3 spans 15 residues. The V end was cut by 5 bases, the J end by 8 bases, with 20 bases between. Looked up from germline, CDR1 is SGHAT and CDR2 is FQNNGV. The CDR3 DNA sequence: TGTGCCAGCAGCCCCCCCTACCCGCTCTTGGCTACGCAGTATTTT. Translating gives CASSPPYPLLATQYF.

This clonotype was counted a few times. The V and J genes are TRBV7-9 and TRBJ2-1, with 7 bases matching TRBD2. Germline CDR1 reads SEHNR; CDR2 reads FQNEAQ (reference sequence). The CDR3 is 15 residues long. The J segment lost 13 bases and the V segment lost 1 base, leaving 13 bases of the junction unmatched. The CDR3 DNA reads TGTGCCAGCAGCTTAGTTTTCTCGGAGCGGGATCGACAGTTCTTC. Translated, it gives CASSLVFSERDRQFF.

This clonotype appeared many times. V gene TRBV5-5 combines with J gene TRBJ1-5; maybe TRBD1 (6 bases). Trimming removed 2 bases from V and 3 bases from J, with 9 bases in between. CDR1 and CDR2 (germline): SGHKS, YYEKEE (reference sequence). This CDR3 contains 14 residues. The CDR3 nucleotides are TGTGCCAGCAGCTTCGGACAGCTCAATCAGCCCCAGCATTTT. Its translation is CASSFGQLNQPQHF. Supplemented by reference TRBV5-5 and TRBJ1-5, the full variable domain reads DAGVTQSPTHLIKTRGQQVTLRCSPISGHKSVSWYQQVLGQGPQFIFQYYEKEERGRGNFPDRFSARQFPNYSSELNVNALLLGDSALYLCASSFGQLNQPQHFGDGTRLSIL.

In its sample, this clonotype was seen a few times. This CDR3 reads CASSVDAYEQYF. The CDR3 DNA is TGTGCCAGCAGCGTAGATGCCTACGAGCAGTACTTC. The rearrangement joins TRBV9 to TRBJ2-7; D not certain. V was cut by 0 bases and J by 2 bases, with 3 bases left in between. The germline V gene encodes CDR1 SGDLS and CDR2 YYNGEE. The CDR3 is 12 amino acids.

Many counts were recorded for this clonotype. The V call is TRBV7-9, the J call TRBJ1-2; D possibly corresponds to TRBD1 (5 bases). The germline V and J ends were trimmed by 5 bases and 8 bases, with 15 bases remaining between them. The V gene's germline CDR1 is SEHNR and CDR2 FQNEAQ (reference sequence). The CDR3 is 13 residues long. The CDR3 is CASSPQAGLGYTF. In DNA, the CDR3 is TGTGCCAGCAGCCCCCAGGCGGGGCTCGGCTACACCTTC.

This clonotype was seen more than once but under ten times. The chain uses TRBV12-3 or TRBV12-4 and TRBJ1-2; 7 bases are shared with TRBD1. Germline trimming cut 7 bases from V and 4 bases from J; bases unmatched to any gene: 3. CDR3 length: 12 amino acids. Here the CDR3 reads CASKTGIYGYTF. Here the CDR3 DNA reads TGTGCCAGCAAGACAGGGATCTATGGCTACACCTTC.

The rearrangement links TRBV29-1 to TRBJ2-2; D unresolved. This CDR3 has 13 amino acids. CDR1 is SQVTM and CDR2 is ANQGSEA in the germline V gene. V was clipped by 1 base and J by 3 bases, with 6 bases between them. This CDR3 reads CSVEVGDTGELFF. CDR3 coding DNA: TGCAGCGTTGAAGTTGGCGACACCGGGGAGCTGTTTTTT.

The V gene is TRBV7-2, the J gene TRBJ2-1, with TRBD1 matching over 8 bases. This CDR3 is built from 15 residues. V dropped 7 bases and J dropped 1; count of bases not matched to a gene: 6. Germline CDR1 SGHTA, CDR2 FQGNSA. The CDR3 nucleotides read TGTGCCAGCACCTCACAGGGGGTTTCCTACAATGAGCAGTTCTTC. This sequence encodes CASTSQGVSYNEQFF.

This clonotype has more than one count but fewer than ten. This chain connects TRBV12-3 or TRBV12-4 to TRBJ2-5; D remains unclear. The germline V and J ends were trimmed by 2 bases and 2 bases, with 12 bases remaining between them. The CDR3 sequence is 15 residues long. CDR3 in amino acids: CASSLSLVDQETQYF. The DNA for the CDR3 is TGTGCCAGCAGTTTAAGCCTAGTTGATCAAGAGACCCAGTACTTC.

The rearrangement joins TRBV6-2 or TRBV6-3 to TRBJ1-1; D may be TRBD1 (5 bases). Germline values: CDR1 MNHEY, CDR2 SVGEGT. CDR3 length equals 14 residues. With 0 bases removed from V and 10 bases from J, the gap between germline ends came to 15 bases. The CDR3 DNA follows: TGTGCCAGCAGTTACTCGACTCACGGGGCCGGAGCTTTCTTT. It encodes CASSYSTHGAGAFF.

This clonotype was detected ten times or more. One end of the junction does not line up with germline, which may come from a read error. The chain has TRBV7-8 and TRBJ2-7; either TRBD1 or TRBD2 may fit D (6 bases each). CDR1 is SGHVS and CDR2 is FQNEAQ in the germline V gene. CDR3 length: 9 amino acids. As DNA, the CDR3 is TGTGCCAGCAGCCCCGGAGGGGGATTC. It translates to CASSPGGGF.

This chain uses TRBV18 with TRBJ1-2; unclear D gene. V lost 3 bases and J 5 bases, leaving 16 bases between the germline ends. The CDR3 spans 15 residues. Per germline, CDR1 KGHSH and CDR2 LQKENI. As DNA, the CDR3 is TGTGCCAGCTCACCGCGGGATTACTCCCGGTATGGCTACACCTTC. It translates to CASSPRDYSRYGYTF.

The chain employs TRBV27 and TRBJ1-1; D call uncertain. This CDR3 is 15 amino acids long. V lost 4 bases to trimming and J lost 3 bases, with 15 bases between them. Germline-derived CDR1 and CDR2 are MNHEY and SMNVEV (reference sequence). CDR3 amino acids: CASSSPGSFDTEAFF. CDR3 nucleotide sequence: TGTGCCAGCAGTTCGCCAGGTTCCTTCGACACTGAAGCTTTCTTT.

This clonotype occurred a few times. The chain uses TRBV19 and TRBJ1-5, with D tentatively TRBD1 (5 bases). The CDR3 spans 15 residues. Per germline, CDR1 LNHDA and CDR2 SQIVND (reference sequence). Trimming left V 5 bases short and J 3 bases short, with 14 bases between. In DNA form, the CDR3 reads TGTGCCAGTAGTGTCAGCGGGGCGTACAATCAGCCCCAGCATTTT. As protein: CASSVSGAYNQPQHF.

This clonotype showed up just a few times. This sequence joins TRBV5-1 and TRBJ2-6; D might be TRBD1 (6 bases). Germline-derived CDR1 and CDR2 are SGHRS and YFSETQ. Trimming removed 0 bases from V and 0 bases from J, with 10 bases in between. CDR3 length equals 17 residues. CDR3 DNA sequence: TGCGCCAGCAGCTTGGCCGGACAGAGCTCTGGGGCCAACGTCCTGACTTTC. Protein sequence: CASSLAGQSSGANVLTF.

The rearrangement joins TRBV30 to TRBJ2-5, with D possibly being TRBD1 or TRBD2 (5 bases each). V lost 2 bases, J lost 5 bases, and 12 bases lay in between. The CDR3 totals 13 residues. The germline V gene encodes CDR1 GTSNPN and CDR2 SVGIG (reference sequence). The CDR3 nucleotides are TGTGCCTGGAGTTTTCAAGAGGGGGAGACCCAGTACTTC. This encodes CAWSFQEGETQYF.